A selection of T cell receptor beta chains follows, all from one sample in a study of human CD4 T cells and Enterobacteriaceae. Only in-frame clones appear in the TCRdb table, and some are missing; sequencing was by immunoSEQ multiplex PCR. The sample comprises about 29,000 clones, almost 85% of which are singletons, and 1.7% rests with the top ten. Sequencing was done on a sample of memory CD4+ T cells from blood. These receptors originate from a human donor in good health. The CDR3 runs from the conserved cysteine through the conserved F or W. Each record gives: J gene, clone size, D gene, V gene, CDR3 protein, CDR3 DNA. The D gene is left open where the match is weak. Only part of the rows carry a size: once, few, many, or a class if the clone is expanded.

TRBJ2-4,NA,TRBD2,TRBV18,CASSLIPGLAGDAKNIQYF,TGTGCCAGCTCTCTAATACCGGGACTAGCGGGAGACGCCAAAAACATTCAGTACTTC
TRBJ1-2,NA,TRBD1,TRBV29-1,CSVRKGQNYGYTF,TGCAGCGTTCGTAAGGGACAGAACTATGGCTACACCTTC
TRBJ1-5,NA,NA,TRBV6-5,CASKGSGSNQPQHF,TGTGCCAGCAAAGGCTCGGGTAGCAATCAGCCCCAGCATTTT
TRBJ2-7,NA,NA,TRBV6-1,CASSPPGEGGYEQYF,TGTGCCAGCAGTCCTCCAGGGGAGGGGGGATACGAGCAGTACTTC
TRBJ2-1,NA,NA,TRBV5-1,CASSLATGAPYNEQFF,TGCGCCAGCAGCTTGGCCACGGGAGCACCCTACAATGAGCAGTTCTTC
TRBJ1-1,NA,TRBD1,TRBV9,CASSLGTGMNTEAFF,TGTGCCAGCAGCCTCGGGACAGGAATGAACACTGAAGCTTTCTTT
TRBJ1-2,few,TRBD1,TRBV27,CASSLGTGNYGYTF,TGTGCCAGCAGTTTAGGGACAGGCAACTATGGCTACACCTTC
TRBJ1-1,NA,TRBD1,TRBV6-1,CASGTGQGAGEAFF,TGTGCCAGCGGCACTGGACAGGGGGCCGGGGAAGCTTTCTTT
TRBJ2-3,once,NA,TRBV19,CASSTTGRASTDTQYF,TGTGCCAGTAGTACGACAGGCCGTGCTAGCACAGATACGCAGTATTTT
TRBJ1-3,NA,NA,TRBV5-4,CASSPGGGNTIYF,TGTGCCAGCAGCCCGGGGGGTGGAAACACCATATATTTT
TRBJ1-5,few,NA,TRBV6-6,CASSYSGGNQPQHF,TGTGCCAGCAGTTACTCGGGAGGGAATCAGCCCCAGCATTTT
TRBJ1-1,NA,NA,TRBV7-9,CASSRRDTEAFF,TGTGCCAGCAGCCGCCGGGACACTGAAGCTTTCTTT